A single sample gave rise to the 24 T cell receptor beta chains below, sequenced in a study of T cell changes during pregnancy in multiple sclerosis. Clones were sequenced by immunoSEQ multiplex PCR, and TCRdb holds only the in-frame ones, with some missing. In the table there are about 80,000 clones, over 75% of which are singletons. The specimen was peripheral blood, collected before pregnancy. The receptor set was obtained from a female donor with multiple sclerosis, enrolled in a pregnancy study.

The chain links TRBV2 to TRBJ1-1, with no clear D. Germline V gene sequence: CDR1 SNHLY, CDR2 FYNNEI. Trimming removed 5 bases from V and 2 bases from J, with 9 bases in between. The CDR3 totals 13 residues. As DNA, the CDR3 is TGTGCCAGCAGTCCCAGGTCAAACACTGAAGCTTTCTTT. It specifies CASSPRSNTEAFF.

This chain connects TRBV28 to TRBJ1-1, with TRBD1 matching over 9 bases. V shed 8 bases and J 1 base; nucleotides not matched to a gene: 5. The germline gives CDR1 MDHEN, CDR2 SYDVKM. This CDR3 spans 14 amino acids. The CDR3 here is CASSTGGGNTEAFF. The CDR3 coding sequence is TGTGCCAGCTCAACAGGGGGCGGGAACACTGAAGCTTTCTTT.

The CDR3 bases are TGTGCCAGCAGCCAAGAGCTGGCGGGGGGGTATACGCAGTATTTT. It encodes CASSQELAGGYTQYF. This sequence joins TRBV4-2 and TRBJ2-3; 9 nucleotides align to TRBD2. The V gene's germline CDR1 is LGHNA and CDR2 YNFKEQ. The CDR3 has 15 residues. V shed 0 bases, J shed 7 bases, and the junction held 5 bases outside the gene matches.

The gene calls are TRBV7-9 and TRBJ1-1, with TRBD1 matching over 10 bases. CDR1 and CDR2 (germline): SEHNR, FQNEAQ (reference sequence). With 2 bases clipped from V and 1 base from J, the junction kept 1 base outside the gene matches. The CDR3 covers 15 residues. CDR3 sequence: CASSLRDRGNTEAFF. The CDR3 DNA is TGTGCCAGCAGCTTACGGGACAGGGGGAACACTGAAGCTTTCTTT.

With respect to this clone: This could be a read error, since a much larger clone is one nucleotide away. DNA of the CDR3: TGTGCCAGCAGTGAAGTAGCGGGGGGGCAAGAGACCCAGTACTTC. It codes for CASSEVAGGQETQYF. The chain recombines TRBV6-1 with TRBJ2-5; 11 positions agree with TRBD2. After removal of 1 base from V and 2 bases from J, the junction contained 0 bases not matched to a gene. The germline V gene encodes CDR1 MNHNS and CDR2 SASEGT. CDR3 size: 15 residues.

This chain links TRBV5-1 with TRBJ1-1, with D perhaps TRBD1 (6 bases). V was pared by 7 bases and J by 0 bases, with 13 bases between. Germline V gene sequence: CDR1 SGHRS, CDR2 YFSETQ. CDR3 size: 14 residues. The CDR3 nucleotides are TGCGCCAGCTCACAGGGTGCCATGAACACTGAAGCTTTCTTT. Translated: CASSQGAMNTEAFF.

V and J are TRBV27 and TRBJ2-7; TRBD1 aligns across 7 bases. There are 14 residues in the CDR3. The junction had 7 bases not matched to a gene; V was cut back by 4 bases and J by 4 bases. Germline CDR1 MNHEY, CDR2 SMNVEV (reference sequence). CDR3 amino acids: CASSSAGRGYEQYF. In DNA, the CDR3 is TGTGCCAGCAGTTCGGCCGGCAGGGGGTACGAGCAGTACTTC.

This chain connects TRBV4-3 to TRBJ2-1; D may be TRBD2 (6 bases). The V end lost 5 bases, the J end lost 6 bases, and 17 bases lay between the germline ends. The CDR3 loop spans 15 amino acids. Germline V gives CDR1 LGHNA, CDR2 YSLEER. The CDR3 region is CASSYRGVGGNEQFF. CDR3 bases: TGCGCCAGCAGCTACCGCGGGGTGGGGGGCAATGAGCAGTTCTTC.

The chain joins TRBV11-2 to TRBJ2-3; 9 nucleotides line up with TRBD2. V lost 4 bases and J lost 0; bases outside the gene matches: 5. The germline CDR1 and CDR2 sequences are SGHAT and FQNNGV. The CDR3 length is 16 residues. The CDR3 here is CASSSRAGGSTDTQYF. CDR3 sequence (DNA): TGTGCCAGCAGCTCCAGAGCGGGGGGAAGCACAGATACGCAGTATTTT.

V usage is TRBV9 and J usage is TRBJ2-3, with 9 bases lining up with TRBD2. The CDR3 is made up of 18 amino acids. V gave up 3 bases and J gave up 7 bases; unmatched junction bases: 18. CDR1 and CDR2 from the germline V gene are SGDLS and YYNGEE. The CDR3 loop reads CASSARLGRASGEYTQYF. CDR3 nucleotides: TGTGCCAGCAGCGCTCGACTCGGTCGGGCTAGCGGGGAATATACGCAGTATTTT.

The chain has TRBV2 and TRBJ1-5; TRBD1 is a possible D gene (6 bases). The CDR3 loop spans 15 amino acids. Trimming stripped 7 bases from V and 6 bases from J, with 19 bases between. CDR1 is SNHLY and CDR2 is FYNNEI in the germline V gene. The CDR3 DNA reads as TGTGCCAGCACCTTGGGTGCAGGGGAAGGTCAGCCCCAGCATTTT. This sequence encodes CASTLGAGEGQPQHF.

The chain uses TRBV4-1 and TRBJ1-1; 7 bases are a match to TRBD1. The CDR3 totals 15 residues. V shed 2 bases, J shed 4 bases, and the junction held 7 bases outside the gene matches. CDR1 is MGHRA, CDR2 YSYEKL, per germline. The CDR3 DNA reads TGCGCCAGCAGCCAACCCGACAGGGCGGTCACTGAAGCTTTCTTT. Residues: CASSQPDRAVTEAFF.

The chain couples TRBV6-1 to TRBJ1-6; D possibly corresponds to TRBD1 (6 bases). The CDR3 is 15 residues long. Deletions cut 4 bases from V and 8 bases from J, with 15 bases between. CDR1 and CDR2 (germline): MNHNS, SASEGT. DNA of the CDR3: TGTGCCAGCAGTGGACAGGTGATGAAACATTCACCCCTCCACTTT. As protein: CASSGQVMKHSPLHF.

V and J are TRBV21-1 and TRBJ2-6; TRBD2, the D gene given by the table, was not confirmed from the DNA. TRBV21-1 is labeled a pseudogene. This CDR3 spans 15 amino acids. CDR3 DNA sequence: TGTGCCAGCAGCAAAACTAGCTCTGGGGCCAACGTCCTGACTTTC. Its translation is CASSKTSSGANVLTF.

This rearrangement joins TRBV5-5 to TRBJ2-5, with D maybe TRBD2 (5 bases). This CDR3 is 13 amino acids long. Trimming cost V 4 bases and J 7 bases, with 14 bases left between them. Germline-derived CDR1 and CDR2 are SGHKS and YYEKEE (reference sequence). DNA of the CDR3: TGTGCCAGCAGCCTAGGACCCCGGGGGACCCAGTACTTC. It yields the protein CASSLGPRGTQYF.

The chain recombines TRBV5-5 with TRBJ2-4; D is perhaps TRBD1 (6 bases). Germline V gene sequence: CDR1 SGHKS, CDR2 YYEKEE (reference sequence). The V end lost 0 bases, the J end lost 7 bases, and 20 bases lay between the germline ends. The CDR3 consists of 17 residues. The CDR3 nucleotides are TGTGCCAGCAGCTTGGATTTGGGGGCGGCAGGGATGAACATTCAGTACTTC. Amino acid sequence: CASSLDLGAAGMNIQYF. Complete variable domain (other parts from reference TRBV5-5 and TRBJ2-4): DAGVTQSPTHLIKTRGQQVTLRCSPISGHKSVSWYQQVLGQGPQFIFQYYEKEERGRGNFPDRFSARQFPNYSSELNVNALLLGDSALYLCASSLDLGAAGMNIQYFGAGTRLSVL.

To note about this clone: Distinct nucleotide sequences in the sample also encode this CDR3. The chain has TRBV2 and TRBJ2-5, with D unclear. Germline V gene lookup returns CDR1 SNHLY and CDR2 FYNNEI. Trimming stripped 6 bases from V and 2 bases from J, with 4 bases between. The CDR3 runs to 11 residues. In DNA, the CDR3 is TGTGCCAGCAGCCTACAAGAGACCCAGTACTTC. It is translated as CASSLQETQYF.

The chain carries TRBV7-2 and TRBJ2-7; 8 bases map to TRBD2. This CDR3 contains 14 residues. J was trimmed by 5 bases and V by 8 bases; bases with no gene match: 11. Germline CDR1 SGHTA, CDR2 FQGNSA. CDR3 in amino acids: CASGVAGWADEQYF. The CDR3 bases are TGTGCCAGCGGGGTAGCGGGGTGGGCCGACGAGCAGTACTTC.

The V and J genes are TRBV2 and TRBJ2-7, with D perhaps matching TRBD1 (5 bases). This CDR3 contains 14 residues. The V and J ends lost 8 bases and 3 bases respectively, with 17 bases between them. Germline V lookup: CDR1 SNHLY, CDR2 FYNNEI. The CDR3 DNA follows: TGTGCCAGCTCGAGACAAGGACAATTCTACGAGCAGTACTTC. This sequence encodes CASSRQGQFYEQYF.

The rearrangement links TRBV10-3 to TRBJ1-1; no firm D call. The V end lost 6 bases, the J end lost 4 bases, and 12 bases lay between the germline ends. Germline-derived CDR1 and CDR2 are ENHRY and SYGVKD. The length of the CDR3 is 13 residues. The CDR3 coding sequence is TGTGCCATCAGGGCGGGGTGGGGCACTGAAGCTTTCTTT. This encodes CAIRAGWGTEAFF.

The chain employs TRBV9 and TRBJ1-1; no definite D call. V lost 4 bases, J lost 5 bases, and 15 bases lay in between. Germline V gene data show CDR1 as SGDLS and CDR2 as YYNGEE. The CDR3 loop spans 14 amino acids. In DNA, the CDR3 is TGTGCCAGCAGCCCGTTCCCGGGGAGGACTGAAGCTTTCTTT. Encoded protein: CASSPFPGRTEAFF.

The genes are TRBV6-1 and TRBJ2-2; TRBD2 agrees at 10 bases. Looked up from germline, CDR1 is MNHNS and CDR2 is SASEGT. This CDR3 is built from 17 residues. V lost 2 bases and J lost 0; bases outside the gene matches: 3. DNA for the CDR3: TGTGCCAGCAGTGAACTAGCGGGGGCCGCGAACACCGGGGAGCTGTTTTTT. Amino acid sequence: CASSELAGAANTGELFF.

This clone occurred a few times. The V and J genes are TRBV12-5 and TRBJ1-5; tentative D call: TRBD1 (6 bases). CDR3 size: 14 residues. Deletions cut 7 bases from V and 3 bases from J, with 13 bases between. The germline V gene has CDR1 LGHNT and CDR2 FRNRAP. As DNA, the CDR3 is TGTGCTAGTGCCCAAGGACAGTCCAATCAGCCCCAGCATTTT. Protein: CASAQGQSNQPQHF.

The V gene is TRBV7-2, the J gene TRBJ1-6, with 9 bases that match TRBD1. This CDR3 has 15 amino acids. Looked up from germline, CDR1 is SGHTA and CDR2 is FQGNSA. The V gene end was trimmed by 5 bases and the J gene end by 3 bases; junction bases not matched to a gene: 2. The DNA of the CDR3 is TGTGCCAGCAGCCAGGACAGGGGCTATAATTCACCCCTCCACTTT. This codes for CASSQDRGYNSPLHF.